This TCR beta chain was sequenced during a study of cytomegalovirus exposure and HLA in healthy donors. As for this clone: Its antigen is still unknown.

Findings and caveats of the study: Cytomegalovirus association was listed for 150 or so TCR beta chains. As was reported, the HLA-A and HLA-B alleles of most subjects were accurately predicted from TCR beta sequences.

The CDR3 totals 12 residues. Trimming took 9 bases from V and 4 from J; bases not matched to a gene: 3. CDR1 SGHTS and CDR2 YDEGEE come from the germline V gene. Primers for the PCR totalled 60 Vbeta and 13 Jbeta. This table comes from immunoSEQ multiplex PCR, and its TCRdb copy is limited to in-frame clones, with some not included. The table for this sample gives about 210,000 clones. The chain carries TRBV5-8 and TRBJ2-2; the match to TRBD1 covers 7 bases. The sample was PBMCs. This TCR derives from a woman aged 30 to 39 in good health and CMV-seropositive. CDR3 amino acids: CAKTGPTGELFF. CDR3 bases: TGTGCCAAGACAGGGCCCACCGGGGAGCTGTTTTTT.